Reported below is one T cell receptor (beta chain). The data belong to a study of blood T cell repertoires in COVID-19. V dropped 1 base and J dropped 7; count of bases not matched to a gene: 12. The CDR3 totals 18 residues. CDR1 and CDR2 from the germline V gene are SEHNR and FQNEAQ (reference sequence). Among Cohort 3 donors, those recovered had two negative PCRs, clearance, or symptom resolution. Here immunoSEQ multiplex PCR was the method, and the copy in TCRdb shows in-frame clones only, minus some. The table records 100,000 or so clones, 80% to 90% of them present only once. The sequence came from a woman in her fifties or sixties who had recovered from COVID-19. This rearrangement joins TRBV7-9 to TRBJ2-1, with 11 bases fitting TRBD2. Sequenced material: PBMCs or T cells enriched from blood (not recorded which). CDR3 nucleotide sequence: TGTGCCAGCAGCTTAGATTTGGTAGCGGGAGGGCCTAAAAATGAGCAGTTCTTC. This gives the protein CASSLDLVAGGPKNEQFF. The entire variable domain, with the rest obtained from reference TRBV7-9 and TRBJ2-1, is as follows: DTGVSQNPRHKITKRGQNVTFRCDPISEHNRLYWYRQTLGQGPEFLTYFQNEAQLEKSRLLSDRFSAERPKGSFSTLEIQRTEQGDSAMYLCASSLDLVAGGPKNEQFFGPGTRLTVL.